The TCR beta chain described here comes from a study of blood T cell repertoires in COVID-19. This clone has only one observation. Measured with immunoSEQ multiplex PCR; TCRdb has only the in-frame clones, and not every one. The profile shows fewer than 60,000 clones, around nine tenths of them singletons. This CDR3 is built from 15 residues. With 4 bases clipped from V and 3 bases from J, the junction kept 5 bases outside the gene matches. Germline CDR1 reads MGHRA; CDR2 reads YSYEKL. The receptor's source is a man aged 45-60 years with acute or convalescent COVID-19. Sequencing used peripheral blood. This sequence joins TRBV4-1 and TRBJ2-3; 9 positions match TRBD2. CDR3 amino acids: CASSLVAGGTDTQYF. In DNA form, the CDR3 reads TGCGCCAGCAGCCTAGTCGCGGGAGGGACAGATACGCAGTATTTT.